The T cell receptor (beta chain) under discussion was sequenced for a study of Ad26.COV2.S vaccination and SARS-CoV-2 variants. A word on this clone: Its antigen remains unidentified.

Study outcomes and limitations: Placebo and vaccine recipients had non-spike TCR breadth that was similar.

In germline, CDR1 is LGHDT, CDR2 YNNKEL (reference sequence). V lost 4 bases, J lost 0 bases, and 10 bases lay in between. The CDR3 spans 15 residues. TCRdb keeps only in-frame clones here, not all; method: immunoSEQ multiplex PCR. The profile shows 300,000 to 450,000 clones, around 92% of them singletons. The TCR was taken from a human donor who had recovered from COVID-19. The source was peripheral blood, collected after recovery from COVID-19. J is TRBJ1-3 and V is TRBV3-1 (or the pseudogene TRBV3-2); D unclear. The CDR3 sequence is CASSRRSGSGNTIYF. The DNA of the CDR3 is TGTGCCAGCAGCCGAAGGAGTGGCTCTGGAAACACCATATATTTT.